The present entry profiles one T cell receptor beta chain with its context. This clone was observed a few times. Its antigen target is currently unknown. Per-base quality was not reported, and no clone a single base away is much larger than it. This record belongs to a study of beta chain features in type 1 diabetes (dated by TCRdb to 2016 to 2019). Background on the whole study: Mean age, gender distribution, total cell number and subset yield were not different between patients and healthy donors. A total of 100 million to 110 million sorted cells were examined across all samples, and a strong correlation was observed between cell number per subset and RNA yield. The study compared the TCRB repertoires of sorted circulating CD4+ T cell subsets in recently diagnosed type 1 diabetes patients with those in matched healthy donors. Whereas all 30 or so donors provided naive and central memory subsets, regulatory and stem cell-like memory subsets were isolated from just 8 patients and roughly eight healthy donors.

Each donor gave one peripheral blood draw, averaging approximately 0.12 L, which was collected into heparinised tubes. A BD FACSAria II and a panel including CD45RO, CCR7, CD25, CD127, CD95 and CD27 were used to sort naive, central memory, regulatory and stem cell-like memory CD4+ T cells. A purity above 95% was achieved for all sorted populations. PBMCs were isolated right away by Lymphoprep density gradient centrifugation and were stained directly, without culture. So that batch effects would be minimized, each experiment stained and sorted samples in pairs, pairing one healthy donor with one patient. A distance of 13 bases separates the germline ends of V and J, which lose 0 bases and 5 bases respectively. The CDR3 sequence holds 14 residues, the cysteine and phenylalanine included. The CDR3 DNA has 42 bases and is translated from base 1. Taken from the germline V gene, the CDR1 and CDR2 loops are SQVTM and ANQGSEA.

Study-level results and caveats: Shorter templates might have been favored by PCR, but patient and control samples were amplified and corrected together, so both groups would have been affected equally by any skew. Type 1 diabetes patients showed a moderate but significant shortening of TCRB CDR3 length in all four CD4+ subsets. HLA sub-analyses involved small numbers of individuals, so any influence of HLA type on TCRB rearrangement remained unresolved. Fewer insertions and more nucleotide deletions at VDJ recombination sites were observed in patients with type 1 diabetes, implying thymic rearrangement abnormalities. Sequencing cDNA rather than genomic DNA could over-represent highly expressing activated cells, although activation and CD3 levels did not differ between groups. Naive, central memory and regulatory TCRB repertoires appeared to be more alike among patients than among healthy donors.

The entire amount of isolated RNA was reverse transcribed using the High Capacity cDNA Reverse Transcription Kit, so the sequenced TCRB transcripts were expressed ones. Deep immunoSEQ sequencing was performed on naive, central memory and regulatory T cell samples, with an average of about 4 million total reads per sample. After sorted cells were lysed in RLT buffer, RNA was extracted with DNase-treated RNeasy Micro or Mini kits, with the choice depending on cell number. To prevent cross-contamination, every cell subset was processed on its own, while patient and healthy donor samples were processed together. Using the immunoSEQ multiplex PCR, TCRB sequences were amplified from cDNA into 87-bp fragments spanning the CDR3 region. The amplicons were sequenced using the Illumina HiSeq platform. On the authors' methods: Synthetic template baselines were used to correct PCR bias computationally, reads within Hamming distance 2 were collapsed together, and singletons that could not be merged were discarded. Reads were aligned against IMGT so that V, D and J genes, CDR3 length and insertions or deletions at six rearrangement sites could be assigned. Within each subset, clonotype counts were normalized to the number of sorted cells before true diversity and Gini coefficients were calculated with the tcR R package. The overlap coefficient, calculated on TCRB nucleotide sequences, was used to measure repertoire sharing. TCRdb retrieved this table from immuneACCESS and kept in-frame rearrangements only. Not all clones are present; in checked studies, unresolved V genes account for under half, and no reason is known for the remainder. That table gives V, J and clone size, and the DNA gave D and trimming. This sample gives fewer than 350,000 clones in total; about 7.8% of them show up just once. The ten largest account for more than 0.9% of the sample.

Sequencing used central memory CD4+ T cells from blood. The receptor was isolated from a woman aged 18 to 35 in good health. Recombination linked TRBV29-1 to TRBJ1-2; a weak D assignment points to TRBD1 (5 bases agree). The sequence in DNA is TGCAGCGTTGAAGAGGCCAGGGACGGTTATGGCTACACCTTC. This gives the protein CSVEEARDGYGYTF.